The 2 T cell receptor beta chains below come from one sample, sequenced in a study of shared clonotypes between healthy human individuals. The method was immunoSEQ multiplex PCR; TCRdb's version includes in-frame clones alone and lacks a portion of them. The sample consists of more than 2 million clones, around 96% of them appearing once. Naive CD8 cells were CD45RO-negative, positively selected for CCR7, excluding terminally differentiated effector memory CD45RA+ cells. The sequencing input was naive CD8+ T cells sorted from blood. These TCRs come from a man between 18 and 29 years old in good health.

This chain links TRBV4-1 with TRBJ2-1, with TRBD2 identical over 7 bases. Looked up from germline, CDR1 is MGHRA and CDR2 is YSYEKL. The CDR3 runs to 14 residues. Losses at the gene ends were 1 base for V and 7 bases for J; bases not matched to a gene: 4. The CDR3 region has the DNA TGCGCCAGCAGCCAAGTAAGAGCGGGGAATGAGCAGTTCTTC. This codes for CASSQVRAGNEQFF.

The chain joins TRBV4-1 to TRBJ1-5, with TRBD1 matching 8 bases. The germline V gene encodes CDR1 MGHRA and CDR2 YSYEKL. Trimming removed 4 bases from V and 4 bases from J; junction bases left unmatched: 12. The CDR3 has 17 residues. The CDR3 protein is CASSLNWETGVNQPQHF. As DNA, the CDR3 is TGCGCCAGCAGCCTAAATTGGGAGACAGGGGTAAATCAGCCCCAGCATTTT.